The entry below gives a single T cell receptor beta chain sequence along with its context. Its target is unknown. The data derive from a study of identical twins. Study results and caveats: Zero-insertion analyses were open to partial confounding by invariant MAIT and iNKT cells. Out-of-frame alpha sequences that twins shared showed excess low generation probability. Modeled out-of-frame TCR alpha sharing in monozygotic twins fell below observed levels.

The CDR3 loop spans 14 amino acids. Trimming removed 2 bases at V and 8 bases at J, with 10 bases between. Per germline, CDR1 MNHNY and CDR2 SVGAGI (reference sequence). Unique molecular identifiers were present on the cDNA, and a universal primer site came from template switching. TCRdb fed the 5' RACE reads into MiXCR, producing one record per CDR3 protein. The repertoire consists of 1.5 million or so distinct CDR3 sequences, with about 32% occurring once and the leading ten covering about 0.25%. The material sequenced was cord blood. This receptor was identified in a newborn girl in good health. The gene calls are TRBV6-6 and TRBJ1-6, with TRBD1 as a possible D gene (6 bases). CDR3 loop: CASSYRGADSPLHF. CDR3 nucleotides: TGTGCCAGCAGTTACCGGGGGGCGGATTCACCCCTCCACTTT.